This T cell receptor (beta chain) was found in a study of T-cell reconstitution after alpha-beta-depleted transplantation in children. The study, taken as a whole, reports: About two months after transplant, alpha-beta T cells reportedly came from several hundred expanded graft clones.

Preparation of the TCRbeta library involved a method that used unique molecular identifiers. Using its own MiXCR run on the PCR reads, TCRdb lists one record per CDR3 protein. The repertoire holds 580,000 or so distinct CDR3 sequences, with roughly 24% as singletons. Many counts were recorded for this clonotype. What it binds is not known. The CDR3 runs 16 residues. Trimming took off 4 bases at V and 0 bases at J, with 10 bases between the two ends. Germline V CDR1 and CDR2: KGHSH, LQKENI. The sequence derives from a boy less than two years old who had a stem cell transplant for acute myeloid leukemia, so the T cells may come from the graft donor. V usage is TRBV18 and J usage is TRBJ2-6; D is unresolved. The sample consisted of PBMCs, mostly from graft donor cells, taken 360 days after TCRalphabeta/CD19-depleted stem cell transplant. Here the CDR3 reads CASSRVPNSGANVLTF. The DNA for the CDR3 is TGTGCCAGCTCACGGGTACCCAACTCTGGGGCCAACGTCCTGACTTTC. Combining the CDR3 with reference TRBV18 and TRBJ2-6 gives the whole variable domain NAGVMQNPRHLVRRRGQEARLRCSPMKGHSHVYWYRQLPEEGLKFMVYLQKENIIDESGMPKERFSAEFPKEGPSILRIQQVVRGDSAAYFCASSRVPNSGANVLTFGAGSRLTVL.